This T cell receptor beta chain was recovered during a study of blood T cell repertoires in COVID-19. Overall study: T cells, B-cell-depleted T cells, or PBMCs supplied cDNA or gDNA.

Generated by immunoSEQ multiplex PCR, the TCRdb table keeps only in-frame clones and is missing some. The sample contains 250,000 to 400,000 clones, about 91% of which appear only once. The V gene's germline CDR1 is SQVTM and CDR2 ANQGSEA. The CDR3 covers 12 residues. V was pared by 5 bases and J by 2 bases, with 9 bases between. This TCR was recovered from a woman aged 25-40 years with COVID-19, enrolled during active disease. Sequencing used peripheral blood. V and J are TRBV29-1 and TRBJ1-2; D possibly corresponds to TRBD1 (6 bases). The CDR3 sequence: CSVPDRNYGYTF. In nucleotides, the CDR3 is TGCAGCGTTCCTGACAGGAACTATGGCTACACCTTC.